Below are 27 T cell receptor beta chains sequenced from a single sample in a study of blood T cell repertoires in COVID-19. Clones were read by immunoSEQ multiplex PCR, and TCRdb kept only the in-frame ones, dropping some. The repertoire holds over 200,000 clones, with around 84% as singletons. Sequenced material: PBMCs or T cells enriched from blood (not recorded which). Receptors originate from a middle-aged man who had recovered from COVID-19.

The chain couples TRBV2 to TRBJ2-4; 8 bases match TRBD1. Germline lookup yields CDR1 SNHLY and CDR2 FYNNEI. The length of the CDR3 is 14 residues. V was pared by 6 bases and J by 8 bases, with 9 bases of the junction left unmatched. CDR3 amino acids: CASRRGQDGDIQYF. As DNA, the CDR3 is TGTGCCAGCAGGAGGGGACAGGATGGGGACATTCAGTACTTC.

The V call is TRBV7-9, the J call TRBJ2-7; the D gene is possibly TRBD1 (5 bases). Germline V gene sequence: CDR1 SEHNR, CDR2 FQNEAQ (reference sequence). This CDR3 has 14 residues. V lost 4 bases and J 9 bases, leaving 19 bases between the germline ends. DNA of the CDR3: TGTGCCAGCAGCTACCAGGACATGAGGATCGGGCAGTACTTC. It codes for CASSYQDMRIGQYF.

J is TRBJ1-1 and V is TRBV11-2; 8 nucleotides line up with TRBD1. J gave up 1 base and V 0 bases, and 1 base lay outside the gene matches. Per germline, CDR1 SGHAT and CDR2 FQNNGV. This CDR3 is 15 amino acids long. The CDR3 region is CASSLEGTGNTEAFF. DNA for the CDR3: TGTGCCAGCAGCTTAGAGGGGACAGGGAACACTGAAGCTTTCTTT. The whole variable domain, remainder taken from reference TRBV11-2 and TRBJ1-1, is EAGVAQSPRYKIIEKRQSVAFWCNPISGHATLYWYQQILGQGPKLLIQFQNNGVVDDSQLPKDRFSAERLKGVDSTLKIQPAKLEDSAVYLCASSLEGTGNTEAFFGQGTRLTVV.

The chain links TRBV18 to TRBJ1-1; D is perhaps TRBD1 (6 bases). The CDR3 is 13 amino acids. CDR1 and CDR2 from the germline V gene are KGHSH and LQKENI. V dropped 2 bases and J dropped 5 bases, with 9 bases sitting between them. Here the CDR3 reads CASSPVQGTEAFF. DNA of the CDR3: TGTGCCAGCTCACCAGTACAGGGTACTGAAGCTTTCTTT.

The chain carries TRBV27 and TRBJ2-1; 14 positions agree with TRBD2. The V and J ends lost 1 base and 0 bases, in that order; junction bases with no gene match: 20. The CDR3 loop spans 24 amino acids. The germline gives CDR1 MNHEY, CDR2 SMNVEV (reference sequence). The CDR3 region has the DNA TGTGCCAGCAGTTTATGGGTAAAACCAGGACTAGCGGGAGGTAAAATTAGCTCCTACAATGAGCAGTTCTTC. This translates into CASSLWVKPGLAGGKISSYNEQFF.

This clone rates as medium-sized. The rearrangement links TRBV19 to TRBJ2-3; 8 nucleotides align to TRBD2. The ends lost 1 base at V and 2 bases at J; junction bases unmatched: 2. The CDR3 length is 15 residues. Germline CDR1 LNHDA, CDR2 SQIVND (reference sequence). The CDR3: CASSIVAGYTDTQYF. The CDR3 nucleotides read TGTGCCAGTAGTATAGTAGCGGGGTACACAGATACGCAGTATTTT.

This clone has a handful of counts. The chain recombines TRBV27 with TRBJ1-2, with D possibly matching TRBD1 (5 bases). CDR1 is MNHEY and CDR2 is SMNVEV in the germline V gene (reference sequence). The CDR3 spans 16 residues. V was clipped by 6 bases and J by 4 bases, with 21 bases between them. The chain's CDR3 is CASSESPEGVGYGYTF. The CDR3 DNA reads TGTGCCAGCAGCGAAAGCCCCGAAGGGGTGGGCTATGGCTACACCTTC.

The V and J genes are TRBV6-2 or TRBV6-3 and TRBJ1-5; D gene uncertain. The CDR3 extends over 14 amino acids. Germline V gives CDR1 MNHEY, CDR2 SVGEGT. Trimming shortened V by 6 bases and J by 4 bases, and 13 bases separated the two germline ends. CDR3: CASSKTGINQPQHF. CDR3 nucleotide sequence: TGTGCCAGCAGCAAAACCGGGATTAATCAGCCCCAGCATTTT.

V usage is TRBV29-1 and J usage is TRBJ1-2, with 9 bases lining up with TRBD1. V shed 4 bases and J 4 bases; nucleotides not matched to a gene: 16. From germline, CDR1 is SQVTM and CDR2 ANQGSEA. The CDR3 loop spans 17 amino acids. The CDR3 DNA reads as TGCAGCGTTGCTTTTGTTTCGGGGACAGGGTTTGTCTATGGCTACACCTTC. It codes for CSVAFVSGTGFVYGYTF.

The gene calls are TRBV4-2 and TRBJ2-7; D is perhaps TRBD2 (6 bases). This CDR3 has 15 residues. Trimming shortened V by 0 bases and J by 0 bases, and 9 bases separated the two germline ends. Germline CDR1 reads LGHNA; CDR2 reads YNFKEQ. The CDR3 loop reads CASSQDRGDSYEQYF. CDR3 nucleotide sequence: TGTGCCAGCAGCCAAGACCGCGGGGACTCCTACGAGCAGTACTTC.

There are many counts of this clone. The J gene is TRBJ2-7, the V gene TRBV6-2 or TRBV6-3; 13 positions agree with TRBD2. Germline V lookup: CDR1 MNHEY, CDR2 SVGEGT. Losses at the gene ends were 2 bases for V and 2 bases for J; bases not matched to a gene: 0. This CDR3 spans 15 amino acids. The CDR3 loop is CASSYGLAGAYEQYF. The CDR3 DNA sequence: TGTGCCAGCAGTTACGGACTAGCGGGAGCCTACGAGCAGTACTTC.

The V and J genes are TRBV7-8 and TRBJ2-7; unclear D gene. The germline V and J ends were trimmed by 5 bases and 7 bases, with 12 bases remaining between them. CDR3 size: 12 residues. Looked up from germline, CDR1 is SGHVS and CDR2 is FQNEAQ. The CDR3 is CASSHRLGEQYF. The CDR3, as DNA: TGTGCCAGCAGCCACCGACTCGGGGAGCAGTACTTC.

The chain employs TRBV4-1 and TRBJ2-1, with TRBD2 identical over 9 bases. Trimming cost V 3 bases and J 2 bases; bases outside gene matches: 5. Germline CDR1 is MGHRA and CDR2 is YSYEKL. This CDR3 has 16 residues. The CDR3 loop is CASSQDLAGPYNEQFF. The CDR3, as DNA: TGCGCCAGCAGCCAGGATCTAGCGGGACCCTACAATGAGCAGTTCTTC.

This clone showed up just a few times. The chain has TRBV5-4 and TRBJ1-2, with 10 bases fitting TRBD1. J was trimmed by 8 bases and V by 4 bases; bases with no gene match: 5. The germline CDR1 and CDR2 sequences are SGHNT and YYREEE (reference sequence). The CDR3 length is 13 residues. CDR3 coding DNA: TGTGCCAGCAGCCTGACAGGGGGCGACGGCTACACCTTC. Translation gives CASSLTGGDGYTF. Supplemented by reference TRBV5-4 and TRBJ1-2, the full variable domain reads ETGVTQSPTHLIKTRGQQVTLRCSSQSGHNTVSWYQQALGQGPQFIFQYYREEENGRGNFPPRFSGLQFPNYSSELNVNALELDDSALYLCASSLTGGDGYTFGSGTRLTVV.

The genes are TRBV5-5 and TRBJ2-7; 7 nucleotides line up with TRBD2. The germline V gene has CDR1 SGHKS and CDR2 YYEKEE (reference sequence). The V and J ends lost 2 bases and 4 bases, in that order; junction bases with no gene match: 6. CDR3 length: 14 residues. The CDR3 DNA is TGTGCCAGCAGCTTTCTTCCTAGCGGTTACGAGCAGTACTTC. Amino acids: CASSFLPSGYEQYF.

The chain couples TRBV5-5 to TRBJ1-3; D not certain. Germline V gene data show CDR1 as SGHKS and CDR2 as YYEKEE (reference sequence). The V end lost 3 bases, the J end lost 1 base, and 5 bases lay between the germline ends. There are 13 residues in the CDR3. This CDR3 reads CASSSRSGNTIYF. DNA of the CDR3: TGTGCCAGCAGCTCCCGGTCTGGAAACACCATATATTTT.

This clone was counted only a few times. The chain has TRBV7-2 and TRBJ1-4; D gene uncertain. The germline V gene encodes CDR1 SGHTA and CDR2 FQGNSA. This CDR3 contains 18 residues. V shed 5 bases and J shed 0 bases, with 19 bases lying between them. CDR3 nucleotide sequence: TGTGCCAGCAGCCGGCGCTCCGGAGAGGTCTCAACTAATGAAAAACTGTTTTTT. Residues: CASSRRSGEVSTNEKLFF.

This chain connects TRBV9 to TRBJ1-3; D unclear. Trimming shortened V by 3 bases and J by 4 bases, and 14 bases separated the two germline ends. The CDR3 consists of 15 residues. From germline, CDR1 is SGDLS and CDR2 YYNGEE. In DNA, the CDR3 is TGTGCCAGCAGCGCGGATATATCGGGGGGAAACACCATATATTTT. This sequence encodes CASSADISGGNTIYF.

This chain connects TRBV20-1 to TRBJ2-7; 7 bases map to TRBD1. CDR3 length: 15 amino acids. The germline V gene encodes CDR1 DFQATT and CDR2 SNEGSKA (reference sequence). Trimming took 3 bases from V and 0 from J; bases not matched to a gene: 8. The CDR3 DNA reads as TGCAGTGCTAGTGGCCGGCAGGGGGACTCCTACGAGCAGTACTTC. Residues: CSASGRQGDSYEQYF.

The chain combines TRBV28 with TRBJ1-1; no reliable D call. Trimming took off 7 bases at V and 5 bases at J, with 14 bases between the two ends. In germline, CDR1 is MDHEN, CDR2 SYDVKM. This CDR3 region has 13 residues. The CDR3 is CASIRSGGTEAFF. The CDR3 coding sequence is TGTGCCAGCATTCGGTCCGGAGGAACTGAAGCTTTCTTT.

The CDR3 DNA is TGTGCCTGGAACGGACAGGGAAACAATCAGCCCCAGCATTTT. It translates to CAWNGQGNNQPQHF. This chain joins TRBV30 and TRBJ1-5; 8 positions agree with TRBD1. From germline, CDR1 is GTSNPN and CDR2 SVGIG (reference sequence). The CDR3 spans 14 residues. The trim removed 4 bases at V and 3 bases at J, leaving 5 bases unmatched.

The V call is TRBV13, the J call TRBJ2-1; TRBD1 matches 7 bases. V gave up 4 bases and J gave up 5 bases; unmatched junction bases: 2. This CDR3 region has 13 residues. Germline V CDR1 and CDR2: PRHDT, FYEKMQ (reference sequence). CDR3 in amino acids: CASSWDSHNEQFF. CDR3 sequence (DNA): TGTGCCAGCAGCTGGGACAGCCACAATGAGCAGTTCTTC.

The chain is built from TRBV15 and TRBJ2-7; possible D gene TRBD2, 5 bases. The V end was cut by 0 bases, the J end by 7 bases, with 16 bases between. CDR1 and CDR2 (germline): LNHNV, YYDKDF (reference sequence). This CDR3 comprises 15 residues. The CDR3 sequence is CATSRDPSGRGEQYF. CDR3 coding DNA: TGTGCCACCAGCAGAGATCCCAGCGGACGAGGGGAGCAGTACTTC.

V usage is TRBV7-2 and J usage is TRBJ2-1; 8 bases agree with TRBD2. This CDR3 spans 16 amino acids. Germline trimming cut 5 bases from V and 6 bases from J; bases unmatched to any gene: 12. In germline, CDR1 is SGHTA, CDR2 FQGNSA. CDR3 bases: TGTGCCAGCAGCCCCAGGACTAGCCCAGTGAGCAATGAGCAGTTCTTC. Translated, it gives CASSPRTSPVSNEQFF.

The chain is built from TRBV4-1 and TRBJ2-7; 10 bases fit TRBD1. V lost 5 bases, J lost 5 bases, and 6 bases stayed unmatched. CDR1 MGHRA and CDR2 YSYEKL come from the germline V gene. CDR3 size: 14 residues. The CDR3 bases are TGCGCCAGCAGCATCCGGGACAGGGGTCACGAGCAGTACTTC. Its protein is CASSIRDRGHEQYF.

This clone was recorded a few times. The V and J genes are TRBV7-9 and TRBJ2-1, with 7 bases identical to TRBD2. Germline lookup yields CDR1 SEHNR and CDR2 FQNEAQ (reference sequence). The CDR3 sequence is 14 residues long. V lost 6 bases, J lost 3 bases, and 5 bases stayed unmatched. The CDR3 reads CASRRAGFYNEQFF. Written as DNA, the CDR3 is TGTGCCAGCAGACGAGCGGGATTCTACAATGAGCAGTTCTTC. Filled out from reference TRBV7-9 and TRBJ2-1, the complete variable domain reads DTGVSQNPRHKITKRGQNVTFRCDPISEHNRLYWYRQTLGQGPEFLTYFQNEAQLEKSRLLSDRFSAERPKGSFSTLEIQRTEQGDSAMYLCASRRAGFYNEQFFGPGTRLTVL.

The chain employs TRBV24-1 and TRBJ2-1; 11 nucleotides agree with TRBD2. The J segment lost 7 bases and the V segment lost 9 bases, leaving 4 bases of the junction unmatched. CDR3 size: 13 residues. Germline V gene lookup returns CDR1 KGHDR and CDR2 SFDVKD. In nucleotides, the CDR3 is TGTGCCACCGGGACTAGCGGTAGGAATGAGCAGTTCTTC. Amino acids: CATGTSGRNEQFF.